This T cell receptor beta chain was retrieved from a study of T-cell memory formation after mild COVID-19. CDR3 length equals 17 residues. Germline values: CDR1 SGDLS, CDR2 YYNGEE. The V end lost 3 bases, the J end lost 4 bases, and 20 bases lay between the germline ends. TCRdb re-called the 5' RACE reads with MiXCR, one entry per CDR3 protein. The sample includes roughly 400,000 distinct CDR3 sequences, roughly a quarter of them seen just once. In this sample, this clonotype turned up a few times. The rearrangement links TRBV9 to TRBJ1-3, with D perhaps TRBD1 (6 bases). Sequences were obtained from PBMCs or a T cell subset sorted from them (not recorded which). The clonotype originates from an adult woman who had mild COVID-19 (a few samples of this study predate the infection). Cell type and time point are not known. This chain's CDR3 is CASSARTLQGTGNTIYF. In DNA, the CDR3 is TGTGCCAGCAGCGCCCGGACACTTCAGGGGACGGGAAACACCATATATTTT.